The 8 T cell receptor beta chains given below trace back to one sample, sequenced in a study of beta chain features in type 1 diabetes. The study's findings and limits: When Type 1 diabetes patients were examined, their TCRB CDR3s proved moderately but significantly shorter in all four CD4+ subsets.

Of the isolated RNA, all was reverse transcribed, and so the sequenced material was expressed TCRB transcripts. Here immunoSEQ multiplex PCR was the method, and the copy in TCRdb shows in-frame clones only, minus some. The data contain about 640,000 clones, around 12% of them singletons. These receptors have no identified antigens. Sequencing was carried out using naive CD4+ T cells from blood. These receptors were taken from a man aged 25-45 years with type 1 diabetes.

This clone showed up just a few times. The chain is built from TRBV9 and TRBJ2-2; D unresolved. Germline V gene data show CDR1 as SGDLS and CDR2 as YYNGEE. Trimming took 2 bases from V and 0 from J, leaving 11 bases between them. CDR3 length equals 16 residues. The CDR3 bases are TGTGCCAGCAGCGTCCAAGGGAACCCGAACACCGGGGAGCTGTTTTTT. Amino acid sequence: CASSVQGNPNTGELFF.

The genes are TRBV6-6 and TRBJ1-4, with D perhaps matching TRBD1 (6 bases). The CDR3 has 15 amino acids. V was trimmed by 6 bases and J by 5 bases, leaving 16 bases between them. Germline values: CDR1 MNHNY, CDR2 SVGAGI (reference sequence). The chain's CDR3 is CASSPGGGWNEKLFF. Written as DNA, the CDR3 is TGTGCCAGCAGCCCTGGAGGGGGTTGGAATGAAAAACTGTTTTTT.

CDR3 region: CASGEGYTF. DNA for the CDR3: TGTGCCAGCGGAGAGGGCTACACCTTC. The chain uses TRBV18 and TRBJ1-2; D is undetermined. V lost 8 bases and J 8 bases, leaving 6 bases between the germline ends. Germline V gene data show CDR1 as KGHSH and CDR2 as LQKENI. The CDR3 is 9 residues long.

This clone was picked up a small number of times. The chain joins TRBV18 to TRBJ2-5; D is ambiguous. The V end lost 3 bases, the J end lost 5 bases, and 13 bases lay between the germline ends. This CDR3 region has 14 residues. Germline CDR1 KGHSH, CDR2 LQKENI. The CDR3 loop reads CASSPNPDRETQYF. The CDR3 DNA is TGTGCCAGCTCACCGAACCCAGATCGGGAGACCCAGTACTTC.

This rearrangement joins TRBV19 to TRBJ2-5, with a possible D match to TRBD1 (6 bases). Germline CDR1 and CDR2: LNHDA and SQIVND (reference sequence). This CDR3 comprises 14 residues. V lost 11 bases and J 4 bases, leaving 20 bases between the germline ends. The CDR3 here is CASQPRGMGETQYF. CDR3 DNA sequence: TGTGCCTCCCAGCCGAGGGGGATGGGAGAGACCCAGTACTTC.

This clone has more than one count but fewer than ten. The rearrangement links TRBV10-3 to TRBJ2-1; 10 positions agree with TRBD2. Germline trimming cut 8 bases from V and 8 bases from J; bases unmatched to any gene: 6. Germline loops: CDR1 ENHRY, CDR2 SYGVKD. This CDR3 contains 13 residues. The CDR3 DNA sequence: TGTGCCATCGGGCTAGCGGGGGTGTATGAGCAGTTCTTC. This gives the protein CAIGLAGVYEQFF.

The V call is TRBV6-6, the J call TRBJ1-1, with no clear D. The V and J ends lost 0 bases and 3 bases respectively, with 5 bases between them. The CDR3 is made up of 13 amino acids. The germline V gene has CDR1 MNHNY and CDR2 SVGAGI (reference sequence). The CDR3 is CASSYSKDTEAFF. In DNA, the CDR3 is TGTGCCAGCAGTTACTCGAAGGACACTGAAGCTTTCTTT.

In its sample, this clone was seen a few times. This rearrangement joins TRBV6-5 to TRBJ2-1, with D perhaps TRBD2 (5 bases). The germline V gene has CDR1 MNHEY and CDR2 SVGAGI. Trimming pared 4 bases from V and 9 bases from J, leaving 7 bases between. The CDR3 sequence is 11 residues long. CDR3 in DNA: TGTGCCAGCAGTTCTGAGGGTGAGCAGTTCTTC. Its translation: CASSSEGEQFF.